This section outlines one T cell receptor (beta chain) sequence together with its context. Authors' processing steps: Nucleated cell counts were estimated from reference gene primer amplification. The method was immunoSEQ multiplex PCR; TCRdb's version includes in-frame clones alone and lacks a portion of them. The V and J calls and clone size are taken from that table; D and trimming were inferred from the DNA. Of 250,000 or so clones in the sample, 80% to 90% were seen once. This sample was included in a study of blood T cell repertoires in COVID-19. On the study more broadly: PBMCs, B-cell-depleted T cells, or T cells were the source of the cDNA or gDNA that made up the material.

In Cohort 3, a recovered donor had either two negative PCRs, clearance, or symptom resolution. CDR3 size: 17 residues. The germline V gene encodes CDR1 LNHDA and CDR2 SQIVND (reference sequence). The ends lost 10 bases at V and 1 base at J; junction bases unmatched: 11. The sequenced material came from PBMCs or T cells enriched from blood (not recorded which). This chain uses TRBV19 with TRBJ2-5; 14 bases agree with TRBD2. This receptor was obtained from a woman aged 50 to 65 who had recovered from COVID-19. Here the CDR3 reads CATGGTSGSGAQETQYF. CDR3 sequence (DNA): TGTGCCACAGGCGGGACTAGCGGGAGTGGTGCCCAAGAGACCCAGTACTTC.